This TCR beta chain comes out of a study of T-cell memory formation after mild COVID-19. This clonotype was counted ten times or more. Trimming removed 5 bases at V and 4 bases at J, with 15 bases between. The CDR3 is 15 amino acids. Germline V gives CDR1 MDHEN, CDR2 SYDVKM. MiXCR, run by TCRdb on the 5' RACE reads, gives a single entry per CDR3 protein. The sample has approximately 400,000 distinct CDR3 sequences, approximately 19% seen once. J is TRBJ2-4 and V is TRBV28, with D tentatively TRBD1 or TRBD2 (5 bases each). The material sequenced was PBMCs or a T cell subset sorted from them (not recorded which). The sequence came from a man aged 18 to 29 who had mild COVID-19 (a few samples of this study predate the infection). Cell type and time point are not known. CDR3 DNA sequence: TGTGCCAGCAGTATGAGGGGCCGAGCTAAAAACATTCAGTACTTC. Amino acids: CASSMRGRAKNIQYF. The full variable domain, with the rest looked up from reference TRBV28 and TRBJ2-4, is DVKVTQSSRYLVKRTGEKVFLECVQDMDHENMFWYRQDPGLGLRLIYFSYDVKMKEKGDIPEGYSVSREKKERFSLILESASTNQTSMYLCASSMRGRAKNIQYFGAGTRLSVL.